These T cell receptor beta chains were read from a single sample in a study of T cell changes during pregnancy in multiple sclerosis. Generated by immunoSEQ multiplex PCR, the TCRdb table keeps only in-frame clones and is missing some. Of about 75,000 clones in the sample, 85% to 95% were seen once. Sample: CD4+ T cells from peripheral blood mononuclear cells, taken after pregnancy. All receptors come from a female donor with multiple sclerosis, enrolled in a pregnancy study. The CDR3 runs from the conserved cysteine through the conserved F or W. A D gene is named only where the DNA matches it firmly. Clone size appears in some rows only: once, few, many, or a class for an expanded clone.

cdr3_aa cdr3_nt j_call clone_size d_call v_call cdr3_length
CASSPSKLDYPRYNEQFF TGTGCCAGCAGCCCTTCAAAATTAGACTATCCCCGTTACAATGAGCAGTTCTTC TRBJ2-1 . . TRBV7-2 18
CASSPSSGSLDTQYF TGTGCCAGTAGCCCCTCTAGCGGGAGTTTGGATACGCAGTATTTT TRBJ2-3 . TRBD2 TRBV19 15
CASAAGLAGANEQFF TGCGCCAGCGCAGCTGGCCTAGCGGGAGCCAATGAGCAGTTCTTC TRBJ2-1 . TRBD2 TRBV5-1 15
CASSIDGRVEGEQYF TGTGCCAGTAGTATAGACGGGAGGGTAGAAGGCGAGCAGTACTTC TRBJ2-7 . TRBD2 TRBV19 15
CASSATGGGDTEAFF TGTGCCAGCAGTGCTACAGGGGGTGGGGACACTGAAGCTTTCTTT TRBJ1-1 . TRBD1 TRBV2 15
CASRETGVRGQPQHF TGTGCCAGTAGGGAGACAGGGGTCCGCGGTCAGCCCCAGCATTTT TRBJ1-5 . TRBD1 TRBV19 15
CASSKESFSPSYEQYF TGTGCCAGCAGCAAAGAGAGTTTTTCACCTTCCTACGAGCAGTACTTC TRBJ2-7 once . TRBV21-1 16
CAWSTDSNYGYTF TGTGCCTGGAGTACCGACAGCAACTATGGCTACACCTTC TRBJ1-2 . . TRBV30 13
CASSLEREGLSYTF TGTGCCAGCAGCTTGGAACGGGAGGGGCTGAGCTACACCTTC TRBJ1-2 . . TRBV5-4 14
CSVGVTGFGETQYF TGCAGCGTTGGGGTAACAGGGTTTGGAGAGACCCAGTACTTC TRBJ2-5 . . TRBV29-1 14
CASSLYRDHQPQHF TGTGCCAGCAGTTTATACCGGGATCATCAGCCCCAGCATTTT TRBJ1-5 . . TRBV28 14
CASRTGLAGTNTGELFF TGTGCCAGCAGGACGGGACTAGCGGGTACGAATACCGGGGAGCTGTTTTTT TRBJ2-2 . TRBD2 TRBV7-6 17
CASTRSAYEQYF TGTGCCAGCACCCGAAGTGCGTACGAGCAGTACTTC TRBJ2-7 . . TRBV5-6 12
CASTPGALNSYEQYF TGTGCCAGCACCCCCGGAGCGTTAAACTCCTACGAGCAGTACTTC TRBJ2-7 . . TRBV6-5 15
CASSPRQGLAGELFF TGTGCCAGCTCACCGCGACAGGGCCTGGCCGGGGAGCTGTTTTTT TRBJ2-2 . TRBD1 TRBV18 15
CASSLGLRNTEAFF TGTGCCAGCAGCCTGGGACTTAGGAACACTGAAGCTTTCTTT TRBJ1-1 . . TRBV5-4 14
CASSLRQGDTQYF TGCGCCAGCAGCTTGCGACAGGGAGATACGCAGTATTTT TRBJ2-3 . TRBD1 TRBV5-1 13
CAWSAAVGEQYF TGTGCCTGGAGTGCCGCGGTCGGCGAGCAGTACTTC TRBJ2-7 . . TRBV30 12
CASSLLLDTQYF TGCGCCAGCAGCTTGCTTCTGGATACGCAGTATTTT TRBJ2-3 . . TRBV5-1 12
CASSLEPGTSGSAYEQYF TGTGCCAGCAGCTTAGAGCCCGGGACTAGCGGGAGCGCATACGAGCAGTACTTC TRBJ2-7 . TRBD2 TRBV9 18
CASSLAGQGTDTQYF TGTGCCAGCAGCTTGGCGGGACAGGGTACAGATACGCAGTATTTT TRBJ2-3 . TRBD1 TRBV5-4 15
CASSETGATNEKLFF TGTGCCAGCAGTGAGACAGGTGCAACTAATGAAAAACTGTTTTTT TRBJ1-4 . . TRBV6-1 15
CASRRGTGDHEQYF TGTGCCAGCAGACGAGGGACAGGGGACCACGAGCAGTACTTC TRBJ2-7 . TRBD1 TRBV6-5 14
CASSLGATLAGASADTQYF TGTGCCAGCAGCTTAGGGGCCACACTAGCGGGAGCTTCTGCAGATACGCAGTATTTT TRBJ2-3 . TRBD2 TRBV7-6 19
CASSLVARGTYNEQFF TGTGCCAGCAGCTTAGTGGCGCGGGGGACCTACAATGAGCAGTTCTTC TRBJ2-1 . TRBD2 TRBV11-2 16
CASSPTAGDSYNEQFF TGTGCCAGCAGCCCAACAGCGGGTGACTCCTACAATGAGCAGTTCTTC TRBJ2-1 . . TRBV7-2 16
CAWGGPGGVGNQPQHF TGTGCCTGGGGAGGTCCCGGCGGGGTAGGAAATCAGCCCCAGCATTTT TRBJ1-5 . . TRBV30 16
CASSSVTRNTGELFF TGTGCCAGCAGCTCAGTTACACGGAACACCGGGGAGCTGTTTTTT TRBJ2-2 . . TRBV5-6 15
CASSASGLSDEQYF TGTGCCAGCAGCGCTAGCGGGCTAAGCGACGAGCAGTACTTC TRBJ2-7 . TRBD2 TRBV9 14
CASSWGRYEQYF TGTGCCAGCAGTTGGGGCCGCTACGAGCAGTACTTC TRBJ2-7 . . TRBV28 12
CASSLRDTRGPDTQYF TGTGCCAGCTCACTACGGGACACACGAGGCCCAGATACGCAGTATTTT TRBJ2-3 . . TRBV18 16
CATLQGAHENTGELFF TGCGCCACCCTACAGGGGGCGCATGAGAACACCGGGGAGCTGTTTTTT TRBJ2-2 . TRBD1 TRBV10-2 16
CSVERNTEAFF TGCAGCGTTGAACGGAACACTGAAGCTTTCTTT TRBJ1-1 . . TRBV29-1 11
CASSSDSTGGASKNIQYF TGCGCCAGCAGCTCCGATTCGACAGGGGGCGCATCCAAAAACATTCAGTACTTC TRBJ2-4 . TRBD1 TRBV5-1 18
CASSIGVRDTDTQYF TGTGCCAGTAGTATAGGAGTCCGTGACACAGATACGCAGTATTTT TRBJ2-3 . . TRBV19 15
CASSYTGGGSGEKLFF TGTGCCAGCAGTTACACGGGAGGGGGCTCTGGAGAAAAACTGTTTTTT TRBJ1-4 . TRBD1 TRBV6-6 16
CASSPTGDASGNTIYF TGTGCCAGCTCACCAACGGGAGACGCCTCTGGAAACACCATATATTTT TRBJ1-3 . . TRBV18 16
CASSGMRGANVLTF TGTGCCAGCAGCGGGATGAGAGGGGCCAACGTCCTGACTTTC TRBJ2-6 . . TRBV6-5 14
CASSGGHPYGYTF TGTGCCAGCAGTGGGGGGCACCCCTATGGCTACACCTTC TRBJ1-2 . . TRBV2 13
CASSDRLNQPQHF TGTGCCAGCAGTGACAGGCTCAATCAGCCCCAGCATTTT TRBJ1-5 . . TRBV6-5 13